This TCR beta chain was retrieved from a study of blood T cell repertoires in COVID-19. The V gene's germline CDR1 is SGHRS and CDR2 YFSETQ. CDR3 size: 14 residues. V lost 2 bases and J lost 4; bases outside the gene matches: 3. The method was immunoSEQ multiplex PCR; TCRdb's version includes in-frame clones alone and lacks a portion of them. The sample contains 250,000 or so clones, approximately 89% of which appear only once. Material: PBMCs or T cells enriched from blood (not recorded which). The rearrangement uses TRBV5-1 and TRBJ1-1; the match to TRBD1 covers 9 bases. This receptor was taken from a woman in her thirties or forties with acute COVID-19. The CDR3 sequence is CASSFEGQGTEAFF. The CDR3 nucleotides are TGCGCCAGCAGCTTTGAGGGACAGGGCACTGAAGCTTTCTTT.